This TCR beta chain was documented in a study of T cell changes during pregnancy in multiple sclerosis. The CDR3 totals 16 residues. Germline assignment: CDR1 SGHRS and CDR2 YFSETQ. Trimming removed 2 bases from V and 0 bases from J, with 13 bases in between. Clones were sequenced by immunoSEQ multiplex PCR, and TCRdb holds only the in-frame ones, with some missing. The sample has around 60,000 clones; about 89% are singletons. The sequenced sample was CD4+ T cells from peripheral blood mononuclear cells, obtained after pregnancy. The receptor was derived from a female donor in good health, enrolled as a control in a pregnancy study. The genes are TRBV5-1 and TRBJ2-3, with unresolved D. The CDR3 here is CASSFGLTISTDTQYF. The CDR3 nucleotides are TGCGCCAGCAGCTTTGGGCTGACGATTAGCACAGATACGCAGTATTTT.